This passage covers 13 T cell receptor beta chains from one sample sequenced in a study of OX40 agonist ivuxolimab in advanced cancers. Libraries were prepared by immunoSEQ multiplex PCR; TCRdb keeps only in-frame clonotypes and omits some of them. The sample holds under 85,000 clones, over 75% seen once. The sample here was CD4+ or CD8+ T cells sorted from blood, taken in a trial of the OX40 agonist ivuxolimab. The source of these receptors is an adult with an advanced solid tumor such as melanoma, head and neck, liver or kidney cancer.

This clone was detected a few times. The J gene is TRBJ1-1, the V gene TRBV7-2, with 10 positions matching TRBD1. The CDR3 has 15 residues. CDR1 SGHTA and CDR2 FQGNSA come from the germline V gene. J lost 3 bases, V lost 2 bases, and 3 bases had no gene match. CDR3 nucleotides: TGTGCCAGCAGCTTATCAGACAGGGGGCACACTGAAGCTTTCTTT. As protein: CASSLSDRGHTEAFF. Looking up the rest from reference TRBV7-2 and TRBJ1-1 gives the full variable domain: GAGVSQSPSNKVTEKGKDVELRCDPISGHTALYWYRQSLGQGLEFLIYFQGNSAPDKSGLPSDRFSAERTGGSVSTLTIQRTQQEDSAVYLCASSLSDRGHTEAFFGQGTRLTVV.

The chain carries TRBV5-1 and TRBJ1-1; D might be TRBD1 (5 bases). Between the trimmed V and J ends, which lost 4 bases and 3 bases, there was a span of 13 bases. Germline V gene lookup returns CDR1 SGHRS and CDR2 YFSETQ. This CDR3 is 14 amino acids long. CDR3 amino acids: CASSVLTGDTEAFF. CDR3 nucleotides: TGCGCCAGCAGCGTCTTGACGGGGGACACTGAAGCTTTCTTT. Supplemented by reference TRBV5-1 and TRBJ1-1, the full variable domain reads KAGVTQTPRYLIKTRGQQVTLSCSPISGHRSVSWYQQTPGQGLQFLFEYFSETQRNKGNFPGRFSGRQFSNSRSEMNVSTLELGDSALYLCASSVLTGDTEAFFGQGTRLTVV.

CDR3 amino acids: CASSLRDRGLTLAKNIQYF. CDR3 DNA sequence: TGCGCCAGCAGCCTCCGGGACAGGGGGCTGACTTTGGCCAAAAACATTCAGTACTTC. The rearrangement uses TRBV5-1 and TRBJ2-4; TRBD1 aligns across 12 bases. Germline CDR1 reads SGHRS; CDR2 reads YFSETQ. Trimming removed 4 bases from V and 1 base from J; junction bases left unmatched: 12. The CDR3 is 19 amino acids.

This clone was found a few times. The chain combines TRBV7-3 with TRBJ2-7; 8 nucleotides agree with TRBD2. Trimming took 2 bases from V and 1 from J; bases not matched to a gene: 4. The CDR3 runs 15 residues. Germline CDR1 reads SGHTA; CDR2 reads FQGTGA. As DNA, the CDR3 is TGTGCCAGCAGCTTAGAGGCGGGGGGTTCCTACGAGCAGTACTTC. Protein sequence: CASSLEAGGSYEQYF. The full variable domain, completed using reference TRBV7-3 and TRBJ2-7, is GAGVSQTPSNKVTEKGKYVELRCDPISGHTALYWYRQSLGQGPEFLIYFQGTGAADDSGLPNDRFFAVRPEGSVSTLKIQRTERGDSAVYLCASSLEAGGSYEQYFGPGTRLTVT.

CDR3 sequence: CASSAGQRTNTEAFF. The CDR3 coding sequence is TGTGCCAGCAGCGCCGGACAAAGGACGAACACTGAAGCTTTCTTT. The chain combines TRBV6-1 with TRBJ1-1; weak D call: TRBD1 (5 bases). CDR1 and CDR2 from the germline V gene are MNHNS and SASEGT. The germline V and J ends were trimmed by 6 bases and 1 base, with 15 bases remaining between them. The length of the CDR3 is 15 residues.

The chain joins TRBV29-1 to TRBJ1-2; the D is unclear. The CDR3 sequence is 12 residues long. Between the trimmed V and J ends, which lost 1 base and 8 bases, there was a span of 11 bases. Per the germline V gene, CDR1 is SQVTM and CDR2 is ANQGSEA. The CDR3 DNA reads TGCAGCGTTGAAGTTGGGCTGGGGGGCTACACCTTC. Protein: CSVEVGLGGYTF.

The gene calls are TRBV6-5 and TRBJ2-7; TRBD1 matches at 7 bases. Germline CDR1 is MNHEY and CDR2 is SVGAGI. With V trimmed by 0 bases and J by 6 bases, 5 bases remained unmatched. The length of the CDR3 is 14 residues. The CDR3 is CASSYSETGSEQYF. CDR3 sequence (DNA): TGTGCCAGCAGTTACTCAGAGACAGGGAGCGAGCAGTACTTC.

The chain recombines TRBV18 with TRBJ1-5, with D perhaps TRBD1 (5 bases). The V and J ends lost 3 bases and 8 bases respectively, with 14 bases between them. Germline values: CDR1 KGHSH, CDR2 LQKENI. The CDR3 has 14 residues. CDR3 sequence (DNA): TGTGCCAGCTCACCCGGGCAGGGAGGTAAGCCCCAGCATTTT. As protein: CASSPGQGGKPQHF.

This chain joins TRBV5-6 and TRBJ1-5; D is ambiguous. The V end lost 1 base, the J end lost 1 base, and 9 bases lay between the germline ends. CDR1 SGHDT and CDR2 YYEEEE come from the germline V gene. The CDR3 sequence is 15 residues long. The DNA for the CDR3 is TGTGCCAGCAGCTTGTTTTCCCGGAGCAATCAGCCCCAGCATTTT. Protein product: CASSLFSRSNQPQHF.

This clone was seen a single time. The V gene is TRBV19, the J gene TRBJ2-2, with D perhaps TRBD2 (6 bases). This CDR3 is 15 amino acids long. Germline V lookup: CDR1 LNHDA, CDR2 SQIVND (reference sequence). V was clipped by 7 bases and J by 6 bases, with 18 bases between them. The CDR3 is CASKDGGMGAGELFF. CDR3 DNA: TGTGCCAGTAAGGATGGCGGGATGGGCGCCGGGGAGCTGTTTTTT.

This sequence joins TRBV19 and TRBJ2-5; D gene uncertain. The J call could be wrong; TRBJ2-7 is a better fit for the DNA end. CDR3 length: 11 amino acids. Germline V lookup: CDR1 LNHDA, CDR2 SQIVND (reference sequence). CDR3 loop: CASSINYEQYF. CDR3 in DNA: TGTGCCAGTAGTATCAATTACGAGCAGTACTTC.

CDR3 residues: CAWSLPTGWGTEAFF. CDR3 nucleotide sequence: TGTGCCTGGAGTCTCCCTACAGGGTGGGGCACTGAAGCTTTCTTT. The rearrangement links TRBV30 to TRBJ1-1; TRBD1 is a possible D gene (6 bases). This CDR3 region has 15 residues. Germline V lookup: CDR1 GTSNPN, CDR2 SVGIG (reference sequence). Trimming removed 2 bases from V and 4 bases from J, with 17 bases in between.

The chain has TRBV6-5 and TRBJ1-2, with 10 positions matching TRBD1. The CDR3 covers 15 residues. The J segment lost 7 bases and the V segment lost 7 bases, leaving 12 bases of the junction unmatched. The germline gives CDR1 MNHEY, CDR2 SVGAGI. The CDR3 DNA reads TGTGCCAGCATTCCTGCAGGACAGGGGGTTTTTGGCTACACCTTC. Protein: CASIPAGQGVFGYTF.